This section outlines one TCR beta chain sequence together with its context. Antigen: not known. The source of the sample is a study of blood T cells in healthy people across ages. Study results and limitations: The recorded TCR beta diversity per million T cells decreased in a roughly linear manner with age.

CDR3 length equals 14 residues. V shed 3 bases and J 5 bases; nucleotides not matched to a gene: 7. From germline, CDR1 is DFQATT and CDR2 SNEGSKA (reference sequence). For the second PCR, which ran for roughly 7 to 11 cycles, a sample-barcoded 5' primer and a J-beta primer mix were used. Via MiXCR, TCRdb re-called the 5' RACE reads, giving one row per CDR3 protein. This table holds almost 800,000 distinct CDR3 sequences, roughly 64% found once. The sequenced sample consisted of blood. The chain is built from TRBV20-1 and TRBJ2-1, with TRBD1 identical over 7 bases. The receptor was isolated from a man younger than 40 in good health. CDR3 sequence (DNA): TGCAGTGCTAGCGGTGGTGGACAGGACAATGAGCAGTTCTTC. It translates to CSASGGGQDNEQFF.